The T cell receptor (beta chain) described here comes from a study of control samples from healthy donors and cancer patients. Using immunoSEQ multiplex PCR, the repertoire was profiled, and TCRdb retains in-frame clones only, with some absent. The sample has more than 90,000 clones; roughly 91% are singletons. V lost 6 bases and J 5 bases, leaving 10 bases between the germline ends. The CDR3 totals 12 residues. CDR1 and CDR2 (germline): MNHEY, SVGAGI. The sample was blood. The receptor's source is a man under 40 in good health. The chain couples TRBV6-5 to TRBJ2-5; D not resolved. The CDR3 bases are TGTGCCAGCAGGGGCGTCGTCGAGACCCAGTACTTC. The encoded protein is CASRGVVETQYF.